The 8 T cell receptor beta chains below come from one sample, sequenced in a study of control samples from healthy donors and cancer patients (dated by TCRdb to the early 2020s). Library preparation used the immunoSEQ multiplex PCR assay. The clones in this table, taken by TCRdb from immuneACCESS, are in-frame only. Not every clone is retained; where verified, under half of the shortfall comes from an unresolved V gene, and the cause of the rest is unknown. For this sample there are 140,000 to 150,000 clones; under 90% appear just once. Jointly, the top ten make up less than 5.5% of the sample. What was sequenced was blood. The source of these receptors is a man aged 25 to 40 in good health.

Here the CDR3 reads CASSLGQYEQYF. Written as DNA, the CDR3 is TGTGCCAGCAGTCTCGGACAATACGAGCAGTACTTC. This sequence joins TRBV28 and TRBJ2-7; tentatively, D is TRBD1 (5 bases). The V end lost 5 bases, the J end lost 4 bases, and 9 bases lay between the germline ends. Germline values: CDR1 MDHEN, CDR2 SYDVKM. This CDR3 has 12 amino acids. Using reference TRBV28 and TRBJ2-7 for the parts outside the CDR3, the full variable domain is DVKVTQSSRYLVKRTGEKVFLECVQDMDHENMFWYRQDPGLGLRLIYFSYDVKMKEKGDIPEGYSVSREKKERFSLILESASTNQTSMYLCASSLGQYEQYFGPGTRLTVT.

V is TRBV11-3 and J is TRBJ2-7; 9 bases line up with TRBD1. V lost 6 bases, J lost 2 bases, and 5 bases stayed unmatched. The CDR3 totals 14 residues. The germline gives CDR1 SGHNT, CDR2 YENEEA. The DNA for the CDR3 is TGTGCCAGCAGTGAAACAGGGGGCGCCTACGAGCAGTACTTC. Amino acid sequence: CASSETGGAYEQYF.

The chain joins TRBV7-2 to TRBJ2-7; 10 nucleotides line up with TRBD2. V lost 1 base to trimming and J lost 1 base; unmatched junction nucleotides: 4. This CDR3 region has 16 residues. Per the germline V gene, CDR1 is SGHTA and CDR2 is FQGNSA. CDR3: CASSLGAAGGSYEQYF. The DNA of the CDR3 is TGTGCCAGCAGCTTAGGGGCAGCGGGAGGGTCCTACGAGCAGTACTTC.

The CDR3 protein is CASSPTFREYF. The CDR3 DNA follows: TGTGCCAGCAGTCCTACCTTCCGTGAGTACTTC. V is TRBV2 and J is TRBJ2-7, with no clear D. CDR1 is SNHLY and CDR2 is FYNNEI in the germline V gene. Trimming removed 5 bases from V and 11 bases from J, with 13 bases in between. The CDR3 sequence is 11 residues long.

This clone was detected once. The V and J genes are TRBV5-4 and TRBJ2-4; 7 bases map to TRBD1. V shed 5 bases and J 3 bases; nucleotides not matched to a gene: 11. The CDR3 has 16 residues. CDR1 SGHNT and CDR2 YYREEE come from the germline V gene (reference sequence). CDR3 region: CASSLRQGVVKNIQYF. The CDR3 DNA sequence: TGTGCCAGCAGTCTTAGACAGGGCGTAGTCAAAAACATTCAGTACTTC.

This clone appeared a few times. The chain links TRBV5-8 to TRBJ1-5; D is unclear. The CDR3 has 14 residues. V lost 1 base and J 2 bases, leaving 7 bases between the germline ends. Per the germline V gene, CDR1 is SGHTS and CDR2 is YDEGEE. The CDR3 DNA follows: TGTGCCAGCAGCTTGTTCAGTGGCAATCAGCCCCAGCATTTT. It translates to CASSLFSGNQPQHF.

The V gene is TRBV6-5, the J gene TRBJ2-1, with 9 bases fitting TRBD1. After removal of 7 bases from V and 8 bases from J, the junction contained 6 bases not matched to a gene. CDR1 MNHEY and CDR2 SVGAGI come from the germline V gene. CDR3 length equals 13 residues. DNA of the CDR3: TGTGCCAGCACAGGACAGGGGAGACATGAGCAGTTCTTC. It encodes CASTGQGRHEQFF.

The rearrangement joins TRBV3-1 (or the pseudogene TRBV3-2) to TRBJ2-1, with TRBD2 matching over 9 bases. J lost 1 base, V lost 5 bases, and 3 bases had no gene match. The V gene's germline CDR1 is LGHDT and CDR2 YNNKEL (reference sequence). The CDR3 consists of 15 residues. CDR3 protein: CASSRTSESYNEQFF. CDR3 bases: TGTGCCAGCAGCAGGACTAGCGAGTCCTACAATGAGCAGTTCTTC.